This T cell receptor beta chain was documented in a study of T cells in localized non-small cell lung cancer. This CDR3 is built from 14 residues. Germline trimming cut 0 bases from V and 4 bases from J; bases unmatched to any gene: 4. Per germline, CDR1 SGHKS and CDR2 YYEKEE (reference sequence). Sequencing used immunoSEQ multiplex PCR; TCRdb keeps in-frame clones, though not all of them. The top ten hold roughly a fifth of the sample, which has tens of thousands of clones, around nine tenths seen once. The gene calls are TRBV5-5 and TRBJ2-7; 7 positions agree with TRBD2. This receptor was obtained from a man aged 35 to 69 with stage I squamous cell lung carcinoma. Sequencing was performed on peripheral blood, taken before any cancer treatment. The CDR3 DNA sequence: TGTGCCAGCAGCTTGGTGCGGCGGGGGTACGAGCAGTACTTC. Protein product: CASSLVRRGYEQYF.